A single sample is the source of the 20 T cell receptor beta chains below, sequenced in a study of T cell repertoires in cytomegalovirus infection. A single record per CDR3 protein comes from TCRdb applying MiXCR to the reads. The sample lists under 300,000 distinct CDR3 sequences; roughly 12% were seen once. Sequencing used PBMCs. The receptors here all came from a human donor in good health (CMV status not recorded). Some clones in this sample may be carry-over from other donors' samples.

This clonotype was recorded many times. The gene calls are TRBV7-2 and TRBJ2-5, with 9 bases that match TRBD2. Germline assignment: CDR1 SGHTA and CDR2 FQGNSA. This CDR3 contains 14 residues. Losses at the gene ends were 3 bases for V and 5 bases for J; bases not matched to a gene: 4. CDR3 region: CASSFSGGWETQYF. The CDR3 coding sequence is TGTGCCAGCAGCTTTAGCGGGGGTTGGGAGACCCAGTACTTC.

This clonotype was counted between two and nine times. V usage is TRBV7-9 and J usage is TRBJ2-1; D gene ambiguous. The CDR3 is 17 residues long. Germline assignment: CDR1 SEHNR and CDR2 FQNEAQ (reference sequence). Trimming took off 5 bases at V and 0 bases at J, with 17 bases between the two ends. The CDR3 loop is CASSPDEVASSYNEQFF. The CDR3 DNA reads TGTGCCAGCAGCCCAGACGAGGTCGCAAGCTCCTACAATGAGCAGTTCTTC.

This clonotype was seen ten or more times. The V and J genes are TRBV12-5 and TRBJ1-1; D not certain. V was pared by 5 bases and J by 4 bases, with 8 bases between. The CDR3 runs to 12 residues. The germline gives CDR1 LGHNT, CDR2 FRNRAP. The CDR3 sequence: CASGQVGTEAFF. The CDR3 bases are TGTGCTAGTGGTCAGGTGGGCACTGAAGCTTTCTTT.

The gene calls are TRBV9 and TRBJ2-1, with D hard to call. Germline V gene data show CDR1 as SGDLS and CDR2 as YYNGEE. Between the trimmed V and J ends, which lost 4 bases and 6 bases, there was a span of 11 bases. The CDR3 extends over 13 amino acids. The CDR3 nucleotides are TGTGCCAGCAGCACCAGACCTAGCAATGAGCAGTTCTTC. This codes for CASSTRPSNEQFF.

With respect to this clonotype: One junction end disagrees with the germline gene, perhaps due to a read error. This chain joins TRBV19 and TRBJ2-2; the D is unclear. The CDR3 is 15 amino acids. CDR1 and CDR2 from the germline V gene are LNHDA and SQIVND (reference sequence). CDR3 coding DNA: TGTGCCAGTAGTACCCCCACTAACGGCTCCGGGCAGCTGTTTTTT. It specifies CASSTPTNGSGQLFF.

The V and J genes are TRBV5-1 and TRBJ1-1, with D hard to call. The CDR3 is made up of 14 amino acids. V gave up 5 bases and J gave up 5 bases, with 16 bases separating them. Germline CDR1 is SGHRS and CDR2 is YFSETQ. CDR3 loop: CASRNKGLETEAFF. The CDR3 DNA is TGCGCCAGCAGAAACAAGGGCTTAGAGACTGAAGCTTTCTTT.

In its sample, this clonotype was seen many times. The V gene is TRBV14, the J gene TRBJ2-2; maybe TRBD1 (5 bases). Trimming removed 0 bases from V and 4 bases from J, with 15 bases in between. This CDR3 contains 17 residues. Germline V CDR1 and CDR2: SGHDN, FVKESK. The CDR3, as DNA: TGTGCCAGCAGCCAAGATAAGGGGTTGACGGGCACCGGGGAGCTGTTTTTT. Translated, it gives CASSQDKGLTGTGELFF.

At least ten counts were recorded for this clonotype. The chain uses TRBV5-5 and TRBJ2-7; no firm D call. The V and J ends lost 2 bases and 7 bases respectively, with 7 bases between them. The CDR3 length is 11 residues. From germline, CDR1 is SGHKS and CDR2 YYEKEE (reference sequence). The CDR3 sequence is CASSFQGEQYF. The CDR3 DNA reads TGTGCCAGCAGCTTTCAAGGGGAGCAGTACTTC.

In its sample, this clonotype was seen many times. The chain employs TRBV19 and TRBJ2-7, with D possibly called TRBD1 or TRBD2 (5 bases each). V was clipped by 7 bases and J by 4 bases, with 14 bases between them. The germline gives CDR1 LNHDA, CDR2 SQIVND (reference sequence). This CDR3 contains 13 residues. CDR3 DNA: TGTGCCAGTACGCCGGGACCCCTTTACGAGCAGTACTTC. Its protein product is CASTPGPLYEQYF.

This clonotype came up many times. This chain links TRBV7-2 with TRBJ2-1; 9 bases are shared with TRBD1. The CDR3 is 17 residues long. J lost 1 base, V lost 1 base, and 5 bases had no gene match. Germline assignment: CDR1 SGHTA and CDR2 FQGNSA. The CDR3 DNA is TGTGCCAGCAGCTTAGGTGGGACAGGGCGTTCCTACAATGAGCAGTTCTTC. It translates to CASSLGGTGRSYNEQFF.

This clonotype has more than one count but fewer than ten. J is TRBJ2-7 and V is TRBV6-8, with TRBD1 identical over 7 bases. Germline trimming cut 5 bases from V and 2 bases from J; bases unmatched to any gene: 6. Germline CDR1 is MNHGY and CDR2 is SAAAGT. The CDR3 length is 14 residues. CDR3 in DNA: TGTGCCAGCAGTCTCGCCCAGGGGGCCTACGAGCAGTACTTC. Residues: CASSLAQGAYEQYF.

This clonotype was seen a few times. The CDR3 loop is CASSVAGAQWEQYF. The CDR3 bases are TGTGCCAGCAGTGTAGCGGGAGCACAGTGGGAGCAGTACTTC. This rearrangement joins TRBV5-4 to TRBJ2-7; 9 bases map to TRBD2. CDR1 SGHNT and CDR2 YYREEE come from the germline V gene (reference sequence). The CDR3 loop spans 14 amino acids. V dropped 5 bases and J dropped 7; count of bases not matched to a gene: 10.

This clonotype was seen a few times. J is TRBJ2-1 and V is TRBV28; D may correspond to TRBD1 or TRBD2 (5 bases each). Trimming took off 4 bases at V and 0 bases at J, with 7 bases between the two ends. Germline V gene sequence: CDR1 MDHEN, CDR2 SYDVKM. The CDR3 is 14 amino acids. In DNA, the CDR3 is TGTGCCAGCAGTTGGGGGAGCTCCTACAATGAGCAGTTCTTC. Its translation is CASSWGSSYNEQFF.

This clonotype was detected ten times or more. The chain's CDR3 is CASSFRGDPNTEAFF. The CDR3 DNA is TGTGCCAGCAGCTTCAGGGGCGACCCGAACACTGAAGCTTTCTTT. The chain links TRBV7-2 to TRBJ1-1; the D gene is possibly TRBD1 (6 bases). This CDR3 contains 15 residues. V was pared by 3 bases and J by 1 base, with 12 bases between. From germline, CDR1 is SGHTA and CDR2 FQGNSA.

This clonotype has just a few counts. One junction end does not reproduce the germline sequence, and a read error may be involved. The chain carries TRBV29-1 and TRBJ2-7; D ambiguous. The CDR3 loop spans 14 amino acids. CDR1 is SQVTM, CDR2 ANQGSEA, per germline. The CDR3 DNA follows: TGCAGCGTGGCCCCAGGCAGTTCGTCCTCCGAGCAGTACTTC. It specifies CSVAPGSSSSEQYF.

The chain carries TRBV4-3 and TRBJ2-2; the D gene is possibly TRBD2 (5 bases). Germline V CDR1 and CDR2: LGHNA, YSLEER. The CDR3 spans 14 residues. Trimming took 4 bases from V and 7 from J, leaving 13 bases between them. The CDR3 DNA reads as TGCGCCAGCAGCCCTCAACCTCGGGGCGGGGAGCTGTTTTTT. Protein product: CASSPQPRGGELFF.

The chain is built from TRBV20-1 and TRBJ2-3, with TRBD2 identical over 10 bases. Trimming cost V 6 bases and J 3 bases; bases outside gene matches: 9. The CDR3 extends over 15 amino acids. The germline V gene has CDR1 DFQATT and CDR2 SNEGSKA (reference sequence). The CDR3 region is CSASPPSGSTDTQYF. DNA of the CDR3: TGCAGTGCCTCGCCCCCTAGCGGGAGTACAGATACGCAGTATTTT.

There are many counts of this clonotype. The chain combines TRBV10-3 with TRBJ2-1, with TRBD2 identical over 14 bases. V shed 4 bases, J shed 7 bases, and the junction held 6 bases outside the gene matches. Germline loops: CDR1 ENHRY, CDR2 SYGVKD. The CDR3 has 16 amino acids. CDR3 sequence: CAISAGTSGSRNEQFF. As DNA, the CDR3 is TGTGCCATCAGTGCCGGGACTAGCGGGAGTAGGAATGAGCAGTTCTTC.

This clonotype has a count of ten or more. The chain is built from TRBV11-3 and TRBJ2-1; D is unresolved. CDR3 length: 13 amino acids. Germline CDR1 reads SGHNT; CDR2 reads YENEEA. V was clipped by 0 bases and J by 6 bases, with 6 bases between them. CDR3 sequence reads: CASSLERFNEQFF. Written as DNA, the CDR3 is TGTGCCAGCAGCTTAGAGCGGTTCAATGAGCAGTTCTTC.

The chain joins TRBV10-3 to TRBJ1-1, with D unclear. V was pared by 2 bases and J by 3 bases, with 7 bases between. The CDR3 is made up of 13 amino acids. Germline lookup yields CDR1 ENHRY and CDR2 SYGVKD. CDR3 sequence: CAISEGQHTEAFF. In DNA form, the CDR3 reads TGTGCCATCAGTGAGGGGCAGCACACTGAAGCTTTCTTT.